This passage covers 3 T cell receptor beta chains from one sample sequenced in a study of vaccination and CD4 T cells after COVID-19 (dated by TCRdb to 2021 to 2024). Sample treatment or condition, as interpreted from the label and publication: approximately 10-day PBMC culture with coronavirus spike peptide pools or control peptides (ViraFEST assay). CD4+ T cells from unexposed donors were collected before the COVID-19 pandemic (2011-2018). The protocol used for the library was PCR. The data were produced on an Illumina iSeq 100. TCR sequencing of DNA from cultured CD4+ T cells used the Oncomine TCR Beta short-read assay at the Johns Hopkins FTIC core. TCRdb passed the public sequencing reads through fastp at Q25 and MiXCR, retaining productive beta sequences. Duplicate CDR3 protein sequences are folded into a single record with the most common DNA and genes. The sample table lists roughly 9,200 distinct CDR3 sequences, 40% to 50% of them with a count of one. About a quarter of the sample goes to the ten largest clones.

These receptors are not linked to any known antigen. The sequenced material came from CD4+ T cells from blood, cultured in vitro. All receptors derive from a human donor in good health.

The rearrangement links TRBV5-5 to TRBJ2-3; 8 bases map to TRBD1. J gave up 3 bases and V 0 bases, and 6 bases lay outside the gene matches. Germline CDR1 reads SGHKS; CDR2 reads YYEKEE (reference sequence). This CDR3 spans 16 amino acids. CDR3 nucleotides: TGTGCCAGCAGCTTGGCCGGACAGGGTAAGACAGATACGCAGTATTTT. Amino acids: CASSLAGQGKTDTQYF.

The chain recombines TRBV6-1 with TRBJ1-1; D gene unclear. V was pared by 10 bases and J by 5 bases, with 20 bases between. CDR1 MNHNS and CDR2 SASEGT come from the germline V gene. The CDR3 is made up of 14 amino acids. CDR3 residues: CATLPKGLYTEAFF. The CDR3 region has the DNA TGTGCCACCCTTCCGAAAGGCCTTTATACTGAAGCTTTCTTT.

This clonotype was seen a few times. The genes are TRBV2 and TRBJ1-2; D may be TRBD1 (6 bases). This CDR3 contains 14 residues. V gave up 1 base and J gave up 7 bases, with 13 bases separating them. The germline V gene has CDR1 SNHLY and CDR2 FYNNEI. CDR3 bases: TGTGCCAGCAGTGAAGACAGGGCGGTGGGTGGCTACACCTTC. Translation gives CASSEDRAVGGYTF.